A single sample is the source of the 18 T cell receptor beta chains below, sequenced in a study of cytomegalovirus exposure and HLA in healthy donors. Vbeta (60) and Jbeta (13) primers were used in the PCR. Measured with immunoSEQ multiplex PCR; TCRdb has only the in-frame clones, and not every one. The table records about 160,000 clones, 80% of them present only once. The specimen was PBMCs. The origin of the receptors is a woman between 50 and 59 years old in good health and CMV-seronegative.

This clone appeared a single time. The chain links TRBV5-4 to TRBJ2-7; 7 positions match TRBD1. V lost 4 bases and J lost 0; bases outside the gene matches: 4. The V gene's germline CDR1 is SGHNT and CDR2 YYREEE (reference sequence). This CDR3 region has 14 residues. CDR3 in DNA: TGTGCCAGCAGCAACAGGGGAAGCTCCTACGAGCAGTACTTC. As protein: CASSNRGSSYEQYF.

The chain employs TRBV29-1 and TRBJ2-7, with TRBD2 matching 9 bases. The J segment lost 6 bases and the V segment lost 7 bases, leaving 10 bases of the junction unmatched. Germline values: CDR1 SQVTM, CDR2 ANQGSEA. The CDR3 spans 13 residues. CDR3 sequence: CSARSGGDGEQYF. The CDR3 DNA reads TGCAGCGCCCGTAGCGGGGGAGATGGCGAGCAGTACTTC.

The V call is TRBV28, the J call TRBJ1-5; 9 positions agree with TRBD1. There are 15 residues in the CDR3. V shed 6 bases, J shed 3 bases, and the junction held 6 bases outside the gene matches. Per germline, CDR1 MDHEN and CDR2 SYDVKM. The CDR3 loop is CASSTGQGINQPQHF. For the CDR3, the DNA is TGTGCCAGCAGCACTGGACAGGGGATCAATCAGCCCCAGCATTTT. Filled out from reference TRBV28 and TRBJ1-5, the complete variable domain reads DVKVTQSSRYLVKRTGEKVFLECVQDMDHENMFWYRQDPGLGLRLIYFSYDVKMKEKGDIPEGYSVSREKKERFSLILESASTNQTSMYLCASSTGQGINQPQHFGDGTRLSIL.

V is TRBV2 and J is TRBJ2-3, with 9 bases fitting TRBD2. Germline CDR1 is SNHLY and CDR2 is FYNNEI. CDR3 length: 14 amino acids. The junction had 4 bases not matched to a gene; V was cut back by 7 bases and J by 2 bases. This CDR3 is CASTGLAPTDTQYF. DNA for the CDR3: TGTGCCAGCACCGGACTAGCGCCCACAGATACGCAGTATTTT.

The chain uses TRBV5-4 and TRBJ2-7, with TRBD2 identical over 12 bases. Germline V lookup: CDR1 SGHNT, CDR2 YYREEE (reference sequence). CDR3 length: 18 residues. The trim removed 1 base at V and 1 base at J, leaving 9 bases unmatched. DNA for the CDR3: TGTGCCAGCAGCTTGTTTGGGCTAGCGGGAGGGCAGTCCTACGAGCAGTACTTC. Its translation is CASSLFGLAGGQSYEQYF. Filled out from reference TRBV5-4 and TRBJ2-7, the complete variable domain reads ETGVTQSPTHLIKTRGQQVTLRCSSQSGHNTVSWYQQALGQGPQFIFQYYREEENGRGNFPPRFSGLQFPNYSSELNVNALELDDSALYLCASSLFGLAGGQSYEQYFGPGTRLTVT.

The chain has TRBV5-5 and TRBJ2-4; TRBD1 matches at 9 bases. The CDR3 extends over 18 amino acids. Germline-derived CDR1 and CDR2 are SGHKS and YYEKEE (reference sequence). The junction had 8 bases not matched to a gene; V was cut back by 0 bases and J by 1 base. Here the CDR3 DNA reads TGTGCCAGCAGCTTGGCCCAAACAGGGGGCAGCGCCAAAAACATTCAGTACTTC. Protein product: CASSLAQTGGSAKNIQYF.

This chain uses TRBV6-1 with TRBJ2-1, with D possibly being TRBD2 (5 bases). Trimming removed 2 bases from V and 9 bases from J, with 8 bases in between. Germline CDR1 and CDR2: MNHNS and SASEGT. CDR3 length: 12 amino acids. CDR3 coding DNA: TGTGCCAGCAGTGAAATTGGAGGTGAGCAGTTCTTC. This translates into CASSEIGGEQFF.

A single count supports this clone. The gene calls are TRBV29-1 and TRBJ2-1; maybe TRBD1 (5 bases). V lost 7 bases and J 0 bases, leaving 19 bases between the germline ends. Germline values: CDR1 SQVTM, CDR2 ANQGSEA. CDR3 length: 16 amino acids. Written as DNA, the CDR3 is TGCAGCGCCCCCGAAGGCAGGGCTATCTCCTACAATGAGCAGTTCTTC. Amino acids: CSAPEGRAISYNEQFF.

The rearrangement uses TRBV29-1 and TRBJ2-1, with D tentatively TRBD2 (5 bases). V was clipped by 2 bases and J by 2 bases, with 7 bases between them. The length of the CDR3 is 13 residues. In germline, CDR1 is SQVTM, CDR2 ANQGSEA. DNA of the CDR3: TGCAGCGTTGAACGGCGGGCCTACAATGAGCAGTTCTTC. This codes for CSVERRAYNEQFF.

This clone was counted a few times. V and J are TRBV27 and TRBJ2-1; D is unclear. CDR3 length: 11 amino acids. Per germline, CDR1 MNHEY and CDR2 SMNVEV (reference sequence). With 5 bases removed from V and 8 bases from J, the gap between germline ends came to 7 bases. The DNA for the CDR3 is TGTGCCAGCAGTCTCCTCCATGAGCAGTTCTTC. Translation: CASSLLHEQFF.

V is TRBV4-2 and J is TRBJ2-7; tentative D call: TRBD1 (5 bases). The CDR3 length is 19 residues. The V end lost 0 bases, the J end lost 3 bases, and 24 bases lay between the germline ends. In germline, CDR1 is LGHNA, CDR2 YNFKEQ. CDR3 DNA sequence: TGTGCCAGCAGCCAAGAAACTGTCCGCGACACAGGTCGCCTCTACGAGCAGTACTTC. It specifies CASSQETVRDTGRLYEQYF.

This rearrangement joins TRBV5-4 to TRBJ2-7; 7 nucleotides align to TRBD2. CDR3 size: 15 residues. CDR1 and CDR2 from the germline V gene are SGHNT and YYREEE (reference sequence). V gave up 0 bases and J gave up 3 bases; unmatched junction bases: 6. The CDR3 protein is CASSLAGAGNYEQYF. The CDR3 DNA sequence: TGTGCCAGCAGCTTGGCGGGAGCGGGGAACTACGAGCAGTACTTC. Using reference TRBV5-4 and TRBJ2-7 for the parts outside the CDR3, the full variable domain is ETGVTQSPTHLIKTRGQQVTLRCSSQSGHNTVSWYQQALGQGPQFIFQYYREEENGRGNFPPRFSGLQFPNYSSELNVNALELDDSALYLCASSLAGAGNYEQYFGPGTRLTVT.

The V gene is TRBV6-6, the J gene TRBJ2-7; no reliable D call. This CDR3 is 16 amino acids long. Trimming took 6 bases from V and 2 from J, leaving 20 bases between them. CDR1 is MNHNY, CDR2 SVGAGI, per germline (reference sequence). CDR3 nucleotide sequence: TGTGCCAGCAGCCACCCCGGCGAGGTCCTCACCTACGAGCAGTACTTC. This translates into CASSHPGEVLTYEQYF.

The CDR3: CASSQVRGAYNSPLHF. CDR3 coding DNA: TGTGCCAGCAGCCAAGTTCGGGGGGCCTATAATTCACCCCTCCACTTT. J is TRBJ1-6 and V is TRBV14; weak D call: TRBD1 (5 bases). Germline V CDR1 and CDR2: SGHDN, FVKESK. V lost 1 base, J lost 2 bases, and 9 bases lay in between. CDR3 size: 16 residues. The entire variable domain, with the rest obtained from reference TRBV14 and TRBJ1-6, is as follows: EAGVTQFPSHSVIEKGQTVTLRCDPISGHDNLYWYRRVMGKEIKFLLHFVKESKQDESGMPNNRFLAERTGGTYSTLKVQPAELEDSGVYFCASSQVRGAYNSPLHFGNGTRLTVT.

This rearrangement joins TRBV18 to TRBJ1-1; 7 bases align to TRBD1. V gave up 3 bases and J gave up 6 bases; unmatched junction bases: 7. This CDR3 region has 14 residues. In germline, CDR1 is KGHSH, CDR2 LQKENI. The CDR3 spells CASSPTQGDSEAFF. The CDR3 region has the DNA TGTGCCAGCTCACCTACTCAGGGGGACTCTGAAGCTTTCTTT.

This clone was seen only a few times. The rearrangement links TRBV4-3 to TRBJ2-1; perhaps TRBD1 as D (8 bases). The CDR3 totals 17 residues. Trimming took 0 bases from V and 9 from J, leaving 21 bases between them. Looked up from germline, CDR1 is LGHNA and CDR2 is YSLEER. The CDR3 loop reads CASSQEVLGNRGGEQFF. The CDR3 nucleotides read TGCGCCAGCAGCCAAGAGGTGTTAGGGAACAGGGGGGGTGAGCAGTTCTTC.

V is TRBV7-9 and J is TRBJ2-7; the match to TRBD2 covers 7 bases. V trimming: 4 bases; J trimming: 0 bases; junction bases outside the gene matches: 6. There are 15 residues in the CDR3. From germline, CDR1 is SEHNR and CDR2 FQNEAQ (reference sequence). The CDR3 nucleotides are TGTGCCAGCAGCTCCTCCGGGGGGAGCTCCTACGAGCAGTACTTC. This gives the protein CASSSSGGSSYEQYF.

The chain links TRBV27 to TRBJ1-5, with 9 positions matching TRBD1. Germline values: CDR1 MNHEY, CDR2 SMNVEV (reference sequence). The V gene end was trimmed by 6 bases and the J gene end by 10 bases; junction bases not matched to a gene: 7. The CDR3 is 13 residues long. The CDR3 reads CASRADRGGPQHF. The CDR3 DNA is TGTGCCAGCAGGGCGGACAGGGGAGGCCCCCAGCATTTT.